A single sample gave rise to the 30 T cell receptor beta chains below, sequenced in a study of T cells in Graves' hyperthyroidism and ophthalmopathy. Researchers took RNA transcripts and amplified the TCR beta CDR3 regions from them. HTBI primers drove first-round RT-PCR of the TCR CDR3. TCRdb itself ran the multiplex PCR reads through MiXCR, one entry per CDR3 protein. This table holds 500,000 to 650,000 distinct CDR3 sequences, more than 15% found once. Sequenced material: blood. These receptors were collected from a woman under 30 with Graves' ophthalmopathy.

Comments on this clonotype: A read error may be the cause here, since a much bigger clone is one base away. This chain joins TRBV6-2 or TRBV6-3 and TRBJ2-5, with D possibly TRBD2 on 6 matching bases. Germline values: CDR1 MNHEY, CDR2 SVGEGT. Trimming removed 0 bases at V and 9 bases at J, with 14 bases between. This CDR3 contains 14 residues. CDR3 protein: CASSYSWGGEAQYF. Written as DNA, the CDR3 is TGTGCCAGCAGTTACTCGTGGGGTGGGGAGGCCCAGTACTTC.

This clonotype was counted at least ten times. This chain connects TRBV6-1 to TRBJ1-5; no clear D. Between the trimmed V and J ends, which lost 9 bases and 4 bases, there was a span of 16 bases. The germline gives CDR1 MNHNS, CDR2 SASEGT. The CDR3 is 14 amino acids. The CDR3 protein is CASSQEIANQPQHF. In nucleotides, the CDR3 is TGTGCCAGTTCTCAAGAGATAGCTAATCAGCCCCAGCATTTT.

Ten or more counts support this clonotype. The J gene is TRBJ2-1, the V gene TRBV20-1; a weak D match, TRBD1 (5 bases). CDR1 is DFQATT, CDR2 SNEGSKA, per germline (reference sequence). The CDR3 runs 13 residues. The germline V and J ends were trimmed by 3 bases and 0 bases, with 6 bases remaining between them. In DNA form, the CDR3 reads TGCAGTGCTAGGGACACCTCCTACAATGAGCAGTTCTTC. Translation gives CSARDTSYNEQFF.

This clonotype was detected many times. V and J are TRBV20-1 and TRBJ2-7; tentatively, D is TRBD1 or TRBD2 (7 bases each). This CDR3 is 15 amino acids long. V shed 1 base and J shed 5 bases, with 18 bases lying between them. Germline loops: CDR1 DFQATT, CDR2 SNEGSKA (reference sequence). The CDR3 DNA reads as TGCAGTGCTAGAGGGGAAAGTGGGAGGGGGCACGAGCAGTACTTC. Its translation: CSARGESGRGHEQYF.

In its sample, this clonotype was seen a few times. V gene TRBV4-2 combines with J gene TRBJ1-3; D unclear. Trimming removed 0 bases from V and 0 bases from J, with 12 bases in between. CDR3 size: 17 residues. Germline CDR1 is LGHNA and CDR2 is YNFKEQ. The chain's CDR3 is CASSQDLGTYSGNTIYF. CDR3 nucleotides: TGTGCCAGCAGCCAAGATCTCGGCACCTACTCTGGAAACACCATATATTTT.

Ten or more counts support this clonotype. The gene calls are TRBV3-1 and TRBJ1-2, with 7 bases fitting TRBD1. The V gene's germline CDR1 is LGHDT and CDR2 YNNKEL (reference sequence). V gave up 4 bases and J gave up 7 bases; unmatched junction bases: 12. CDR3 length equals 15 residues. CDR3 in DNA: TGTGCCAGCAGCCTCACCCCCGGGACAGTCTCTGGCTACACCTTC. Its translation: CASSLTPGTVSGYTF.

The count of this clonotype is one. The V call is TRBV6-1, the J call TRBJ1-2; TRBD1 matches 7 bases. J gave up 6 bases and V 6 bases, and 7 bases lay outside the gene matches. CDR3 length equals 13 residues. The germline CDR1 and CDR2 sequences are MNHNS and SASEGT. CDR3 DNA sequence: TGTGCCAGCAGCGCCACAGGGGCTCATGGCTACACCTTC. Residues: CASSATGAHGYTF.

This clonotype was recorded only once. The chain uses TRBV6-7 and TRBJ2-3, with a weak D call TRBD2 (7 bases). TRBV6-7 is marked as an open reading frame, function uncertain. This CDR3 contains 13 residues. The germline V and J ends were trimmed by 6 bases and 12 bases, with 19 bases remaining between them. The CDR3 region is CASRPAGAANQYF. For the CDR3, the DNA is TGTGCCAGCAGACCTGCGGGGGCCGCCAACCAGTATTTT.

The J gene is TRBJ1-5, the V gene TRBV30; D might be TRBD1 (5 bases). V lost 2 bases to trimming and J lost 1 base, with 12 bases between them. The CDR3 loop spans 15 amino acids. The germline V gene has CDR1 GTSNPN and CDR2 SVGIG (reference sequence). Written as DNA, the CDR3 is TGTGCCTGGAGTTCTCCGGGACCCAGCAATCAGCCCCAGCATTTT. Encoded protein: CAWSSPGPSNQPQHF.

This clonotype was seen at least ten times. The chain carries TRBV18 and TRBJ2-1, with D possibly TRBD2 on 5 matching bases. Germline V CDR1 and CDR2: KGHSH, LQKENI. The CDR3 has 13 residues. Trimming removed 3 bases from V and 5 bases from J, with 8 bases in between. The CDR3 protein is CASSPGIDNEQFF. The CDR3, as DNA: TGTGCCAGCTCACCCGGGATAGACAATGAGCAGTTCTTC.

The table lists this clonotype with a few counts. The V gene is TRBV14, the J gene TRBJ2-3, with 14 bases fitting TRBD2. V was clipped by 4 bases and J by 2 bases; unmatched bases: 8. Germline values: CDR1 SGHDN, CDR2 FVKESK. The CDR3 has 18 residues. CDR3 amino acids: CASSPYGTSGSYTDTQYF. CDR3 nucleotide sequence: TGTGCCAGCAGCCCATACGGGACTAGCGGGAGTTACACAGATACGCAGTATTTT.

This CDR3 is CASSELQIGRNTIYF. The CDR3, as DNA: TGTGCCAGCAGTGAACTCCAAATCGGGAGAAACACCATATATTTT. The J gene is TRBJ1-3, the V gene TRBV25-1; D not certain. V gave up 2 bases and J gave up 5 bases, with 13 bases separating them. Per the germline V gene, CDR1 is MGHDK and CDR2 is SYGVNS. This CDR3 has 15 amino acids.

This clonotype was picked up many times. Here the CDR3 reads CASSSGSREYGYTF. The CDR3 DNA reads as TGTGCCAGCAGCTCCGGTTCCAGGGAGTATGGCTACACCTTC. The J gene is TRBJ1-2, the V gene TRBV7-2; possible D gene TRBD1, 5 bases. Trimming pared 4 bases from V and 5 bases from J, leaving 14 bases between. The CDR3 loop spans 14 amino acids. Per germline, CDR1 SGHTA and CDR2 FQGNSA.

This clonotype has a single count. Germline is not matched at one junction end, which may reflect a read error. The chain recombines TRBV6-5 with TRBJ1-1; weak D call: TRBD1 (6 bases). Germline lookup yields CDR1 MNHEY and CDR2 SVGAGI. The CDR3 contains 13 residues. CDR3 loop: CASSYSGGTQAFF. The CDR3 bases are TGTGCCAGCAGTTACTCGGGGGGCACTCAAGCTTTCTTT.

This clonotype was observed at least ten times. The junction departs from germline at one end; a sequencing error may be responsible. The chain has TRBV6-5 and TRBJ2-3; 13 positions match TRBD2. From germline, CDR1 is MNHEY and CDR2 SVGAGI. The CDR3 contains 19 residues. DNA for the CDR3: TGTGCCAGCAGATACTTACTAGGGACTAGCGGGGCGAGCACAGATACGCAGTATTTT. Protein: CASRYLLGTSGASTDTQYF.

The rearrangement uses TRBV20-1 and TRBJ1-6, with D possibly being TRBD1 (5 bases). The CDR3 loop spans 11 amino acids. Trimming cost V 5 bases and J 14 bases, with 13 bases left between them. Germline CDR1 DFQATT, CDR2 SNEGSKA (reference sequence). The CDR3 reads CSAAGPGALHF. The CDR3 bases are TGCAGTGCTGCGGGGCCGGGGGCCCTCCACTTT.

This clonotype was picked up a small number of times. J is TRBJ2-5 and V is TRBV10-3, with TRBD2 matching 8 bases. Trimming cost V 0 bases and J 4 bases; bases outside gene matches: 4. Per germline, CDR1 ENHRY and CDR2 SYGVKD. This CDR3 has 15 residues. The CDR3 DNA sequence: TGTGCCATCAGTGAGTCGGTGGGGACTAGAGAGACCCAGTACTTC. Protein sequence: CAISESVGTRETQYF.

The J gene is TRBJ2-1, the V gene TRBV20-1, with D possibly matching TRBD1 (6 bases). Germline CDR1 reads DFQATT; CDR2 reads SNEGSKA (reference sequence). CDR3 size: 14 residues. V shed 1 base and J shed 3 bases, with 10 bases lying between them. This chain's CDR3 is CSARGWTDYNEQFF. CDR3 DNA sequence: TGCAGTGCTAGAGGTTGGACAGACTACAATGAGCAGTTCTTC.

This clonotype was counted between two and nine times. This chain connects TRBV10-3 to TRBJ2-1; 7 nucleotides agree with TRBD2. The J segment lost 9 bases and the V segment lost 0 bases, leaving 11 bases of the junction unmatched. CDR1 is ENHRY, CDR2 SYGVKD, per germline. This CDR3 region has 16 residues. CDR3 amino acids: CAISESRTSGSSEQFF. The CDR3 DNA reads as TGTGCCATCAGTGAGTCCAGGACTAGTGGATCGAGTGAGCAGTTCTTC.

This clonotype was detected many times. The V call is TRBV9, the J call TRBJ2-7; 8 bases are shared with TRBD1. Unmatched junction bases numbered 8, after V lost 2 bases and J lost 7 bases. The CDR3 sequence is 14 residues long. The germline V gene encodes CDR1 SGDLS and CDR2 YYNGEE. CDR3 sequence reads: CASSVGQALGEQYF. Written as DNA, the CDR3 is TGTGCCAGCAGCGTGGGACAGGCGTTGGGGGAGCAGTACTTC.

A remark on this clonotype: A much larger clone lies a single base off, so this may be a read error. The chain links TRBV29-1 to TRBJ2-7, with TRBD1 matching 11 bases. The CDR3 spans 15 residues. The germline V gene encodes CDR1 SQVTM and CDR2 ANQGSEA. The CDR3: CGVGIWTGGVYEQYF. For the CDR3, the DNA is TGCGGCGTGGGGATTTGGACAGGGGGCGTGTACGAGCAGTACTTC.

This clonotype was seen a few times. This sequence joins TRBV11-2 and TRBJ2-4; the match to TRBD1 covers 11 bases. Trimming cost V 2 bases and J 4 bases; bases outside gene matches: 4. Germline V gene data show CDR1 as SGHAT and CDR2 as FQNNGV. The CDR3 contains 16 residues. CDR3 loop: CASSLRTGGLKNIQYF. CDR3 sequence (DNA): TGTGCCAGCAGCTTACGGACAGGGGGCCTAAAAAACATTCAGTACTTC.

The chain links TRBV5-1 to TRBJ2-2, with no clear D. Germline CDR1 reads SGHRS; CDR2 reads YFSETQ. The CDR3 runs 14 residues. V was cut by 4 bases and J by 7 bases, with 14 bases left in between. The CDR3 coding sequence is TGCGCCAGCAGCCCGTCCCAGCCCGGCGGGGAGCTGTTTTTT. This sequence encodes CASSPSQPGGELFF.

This chain connects TRBV5-1 to TRBJ2-3, with D possibly TRBD1 on 6 matching bases. Per germline, CDR1 SGHRS and CDR2 YFSETQ. V shed 2 bases and J shed 0 bases, with 16 bases lying between them. There are 17 residues in the CDR3. Here the CDR3 reads CASSLGVQGSSTDTQYF. DNA of the CDR3: TGCGCCAGCAGCTTAGGTGTACAGGGAAGCAGCACAGATACGCAGTATTTT.

Ten or more counts support this clonotype. V usage is TRBV24-1 and J usage is TRBJ2-1; possibly TRBD1 or TRBD2 for D (5 bases each). The CDR3 consists of 15 residues. The germline V gene encodes CDR1 KGHDR and CDR2 SFDVKD. The V end lost 0 bases, the J end lost 6 bases, and 11 bases lay between the germline ends. The CDR3 DNA reads as TGTGCCACCAGTGATTTGGGCAGGGCGGGCAATGAGCAGTTCTTC. It yields the protein CATSDLGRAGNEQFF.

This clonotype was counted between two and nine times. The rearrangement uses TRBV9 and TRBJ2-2, with no clear D. The CDR3 has 17 amino acids. The germline gives CDR1 SGDLS, CDR2 YYNGEE. V lost 4 bases and J 2 bases, leaving 18 bases between the germline ends. The DNA of the CDR3 is TGTGCCAGCAGCCCCAGTGTAGGAATTCAAAACACCGGGGAGCTGTTTTTT. It translates to CASSPSVGIQNTGELFF.

In its sample, this clonotype was seen many times. The chain has TRBV27 and TRBJ2-7; maybe TRBD2 (5 bases). V lost 6 bases and J 3 bases, leaving 15 bases between the germline ends. This CDR3 is built from 14 residues. CDR1 and CDR2 (germline): MNHEY, SMNVEV (reference sequence). CDR3 nucleotide sequence: TGTGCCAGCAGCTTAAAACTAGGACTCTACGAGCAGTACTTC. It yields the protein CASSLKLGLYEQYF.

This clonotype was seen more than once but under ten times. The chain joins TRBV5-8 to TRBJ2-3; the D gene is possibly TRBD2 (5 bases). Trimming left V 3 bases short and J 4 bases short, with 15 bases between. The germline gives CDR1 SGHTS, CDR2 YDEGEE. The CDR3 length is 15 residues. The DNA for the CDR3 is TGTGCCAGCAGCTCCAGGCCGGGGTCCCCAGATACGCAGTATTTT. As protein: CASSSRPGSPDTQYF.

This clonotype was counted between two and nine times. This sequence joins TRBV28 and TRBJ1-3; D ambiguous. CDR1 and CDR2 from the germline V gene are MDHEN and SYDVKM. V shed 6 bases and J shed 0 bases, with 6 bases lying between them. This CDR3 spans 13 amino acids. The DNA for the CDR3 is TGTGCCAGCAGCGTAGTCTCTGGAAACACCATATATTTT. Protein sequence: CASSVVSGNTIYF.

This clonotype was seen repeatedly, ten times or more. The chain uses TRBV12-5 and TRBJ1-2; a weak D match, TRBD1 (5 bases). Germline CDR1 is LGHNT and CDR2 is FRNRAP. CDR3 length equals 12 residues. Trimming removed 3 bases from V and 8 bases from J, with 10 bases in between. The DNA for the CDR3 is TGTGCTAGTGGTTTAGGCCAGGGCGGCTACACCTTC. It yields the protein CASGLGQGGYTF.